The source of this T cell receptor beta chain is a study of glioma-infiltrating T cells after dendritic cell vaccination. Blood PBMC samples: pre-vaccination, two weeks post third vaccination, and at tumor progression. The primer mix had 60 V beta and 13 J beta primers. Produced via immunoSEQ multiplex PCR; TCRdb's table is partial and in-frame only. Of roughly 100,000 clones in the sample, 85% to 90% were seen once. From germline, CDR1 is LNHDA and CDR2 SQIVND (reference sequence). The CDR3 runs 14 residues. V lost 4 bases to trimming and J lost 9 bases; unmatched junction nucleotides: 9. This clone was recorded only once.

This chain connects TRBV19 to TRBJ2-1; TRBD1 agrees at 7 bases. The clonotype comes from a human donor with glioblastoma. This material consisted of blood, taken before dendritic cell vaccination. The DNA for the CDR3 is TGTGCCAGTAGTAAGACAGGGCCTAGGGGTGAGCAGTTCTTC. Translating gives CASSKTGPRGEQFF. Supplemented by reference TRBV19 and TRBJ2-1, the full variable domain reads DGGITQSPKYLFRKEGQNVTLSCEQNLNHDAMYWYRQDPGQGLRLIYYSQIVNDFQKGDIAEGYSVSREKKESFPLTVTSAQKNPTAFYLCASSKTGPRGEQFFGPGTRLTVL.